This T cell receptor (beta chain) is drawn from a study of T cells in Graves' hyperthyroidism and ophthalmopathy. Looking at the study overall: Initial diagnosis, before any treatment, was when peripheral blood was collected.

The CDR3 is 15 residues long. Per germline, CDR1 MNHNY and CDR2 SVGAGI (reference sequence). V gave up 2 bases and J gave up 1 base, with 9 bases separating them. Study findings and constraints: Ophthalmopathy and stable hyperthyroidism were separated by a 13 V-J model. Clonotypes that were expanded in thyroid above 0.001 mostly appeared in blood too.

This clonotype was seen at least ten times. Its cognate antigen is unknown. The cohort's ophthalmopathy patients, a group with duration under 3 months, had a Clinical Activity Score of at least 3 and a NOSPECS grade of at least 4. RNA transcripts were the template for amplifying TCR beta CDR3 regions. In the first-round RT-PCR of the TCR CDR3, the HTBI primer set was used. Each CDR3 protein is one row after TCRdb ran MiXCR on the multiplex PCR reads. The sample shows fewer than 650,000 distinct CDR3 sequences, 14% of them seen only once. The chain is built from TRBV6-6 and TRBJ2-1, with a tentative D call TRBD2 (5 bases). The TCR comes from a woman under 30 with Graves' ophthalmopathy. The sample consisted of blood. Here the CDR3 DNA reads TGTGCCAGCAGTTACAAAGCGGAGTCCTACAATGAGCAGTTCTTC. Its translation is CASSYKAESYNEQFF.